This T cell receptor (beta chain) was identified during a study of cytomegalovirus exposure and HLA in healthy donors (dated by TCRdb to 2015 to 2018). As for the study more broadly: A later analysis indicated that the 100 to 150 validation repertoires were generated on the platform also employed for the roughly 650 repertoires of the first cohort. The study aimed to test whether cataloging public T cell receptors could reveal signatures of past pathogen exposure. Besides the first cohort of about 730 subjects, a separate validation cohort made up of 120 different subjects was used. The study combined high-throughput TCR immunosequencing, statistical association of individual TCRs with disease status, and machine learning to predict cytomegalovirus infection status. Beyond this particular receptor, the publication reports: The authors suggested that the approach could potentially be generalized to other disease states and immunological phenotypes. Most TCR sequences were seen in very few donors, while some public TCRs were found in many individuals. The study listed 164 TCR beta chains as associated with cytomegalovirus. A later analysis found that TCRs clustered in the first cohort also tended to co-occur in the 100 to 150 validation repertoires, with approximately 94% of cluster scores above 0. The classifier was reported to diagnose cytomegalovirus status with high specificity and sensitivity in both the original and validation cohorts. In vitro tests confirmed that a few of the cytomegalovirus-associated TCR beta chains recognize cytomegalovirus antigens. The validation cohort had no HLA typing available for a later analysis, so co-occurrence within that cohort was assessed over all 120 or so repertoires.

The donors belonged to the validation cohort of 120 subjects, which was separate from the roughly 700-subject first cohort. Reading the germline V gene gives CDR1 SNHLY and CDR2 FYNNEI. V is pruned by 10 bases and J by 5 bases, leaving 16 bases of the junction without a gene match. Measured from the cysteine to the phenylalanine, the CDR3 is 16 residues long. Only the CDR3 part of the read is kept: 48 bases, read in frame from the first base. This clone was observed a single time. This clone's antigen is unknown. Per-nucleotide qualities are absent, and no much larger clonotype sits a single base away. Library creation used the immunoSEQ multiplex PCR assay. The study's own analysis went as follows. A statistical classification framework was developed to diagnose cytomegalovirus status using the catalog of TCR beta chain sequences. The immuneACCESS repertoire file appears here via TCRdb, limited to in-frame rearrangements. These files lack a portion of the clones; in checked studies, under half of the deficit traces to unresolved V genes, and the cause of the others is not known. The V and J calls and the clone size are those of that table, but D and trimming were determined from the DNA. In all, the sample holds some 290,000 clones, and around 90% of those were seen once. The top ten clonotypes cover more than 0.95% of the sample.

Rearrangement joined TRBV2 to TRBJ2-5, with 10 junctional bases fitting TRBD2. The sequencing sample was made of PBMCs. The clonotype originates from a man aged 25-40 years in good health and CMV-seronegative. The CDR3 protein is CATLGSGTSAAETQYF. At the DNA level, the sequence is TGTGCCACCTTGGGGTCCGGGACTAGCGCTGCGGAGACCCAGTACTTC.